What follows are 9 T cell receptor beta chains derived from one specimen sequenced in a study of T cell changes during pregnancy in multiple sclerosis. Assay used: immunoSEQ multiplex PCR; TCRdb lists only in-frame clones, some missing. Found here are about 49,000 clones, about 92% of them singletons; the top ten hold around 0.89%. The sample consisted of peripheral blood, taken after pregnancy. These receptors originate from a female donor with multiple sclerosis, enrolled in a pregnancy study.

This chain joins TRBV27 and TRBJ2-5, with 9 bases identical to TRBD2. CDR1 and CDR2 from the germline V gene are MNHEY and SMNVEV (reference sequence). J was trimmed by 5 bases and V by 3 bases; bases with no gene match: 10. The CDR3 contains 16 residues. The CDR3 reads CASSLWRGGPGETQYF. CDR3 bases: TGTGCCAGCAGTTTGTGGCGGGGGGGTCCTGGGGAGACCCAGTACTTC.

Only one count was recorded for this clone. V is TRBV5-6 and J is TRBJ2-7; D is undetermined. The V and J ends lost 4 bases and 3 bases respectively, with 8 bases between them. Germline lookup yields CDR1 SGHDT and CDR2 YYEEEE. This CDR3 spans 12 amino acids. CDR3 sequence reads: CASSISGYEQYF. CDR3 bases: TGTGCCAGCAGCATCTCGGGCTACGAGCAGTACTTC.

The chain joins TRBV7-2 to TRBJ2-7; 13 positions match TRBD2. The CDR3 totals 16 residues. Germline assignment: CDR1 SGHTA and CDR2 FQGNSA. Trimming at V came to 5 bases and at J to 5 bases, leaving 9 bases not matched to a gene. The CDR3 region has the DNA TGTGCCAGCAGCCGAAGACTAGCGGGGGGTGGGGACGAGCAGTACTTC. This gives the protein CASSRRLAGGGDEQYF.

V usage is TRBV28 and J usage is TRBJ2-7, with TRBD1 identical over 9 bases. This CDR3 has 15 residues. The J segment lost 5 bases and the V segment lost 5 bases, leaving 10 bases of the junction unmatched. CDR1 MDHEN and CDR2 SYDVKM come from the germline V gene. The CDR3 sequence is CASSIGTGSLDEQYF. In nucleotides, the CDR3 is TGTGCCAGCAGTATCGGGACAGGGTCCCTTGACGAGCAGTACTTC.

As for this clone: A read error may account for a junction end that differs from germline. This chain uses TRBV7-8 with TRBJ2-1, with D possibly TRBD2 on 5 matching bases. CDR3 length: 15 amino acids. Germline CDR1 is SGHVS and CDR2 is FQNEAQ. CDR3 coding DNA: TGTGCCAGCACCTTATCCGGACTGGGTACCAATGAGCAGTTCTTC. This encodes CASTLSGLGTNEQFF. The whole variable domain, remainder taken from reference TRBV7-8 and TRBJ2-1, is GAGVSQSPRYKVAKRGQDVALRCDPISGHVSLFWYQQALGQGPEFLTYFQNEAQLDKSGLPSDRFFAERPEGSVSTLKIQRTQQEDSAVYLCASTLSGLGTNEQFFGPGTRLTVL.

This chain links TRBV7-7 with TRBJ2-5; D possibly corresponds to TRBD2 (5 bases). The CDR3 runs to 15 residues. V dropped 4 bases and J dropped 4 bases, with 16 bases sitting between them. CDR1 is SSHAT, CDR2 FNYEAQ, per germline (reference sequence). CDR3 sequence: CASSSNPGVIETQYF. Here the CDR3 DNA reads TGTGCCAGCAGCTCTAACCCCGGGGTGATAGAGACCCAGTACTTC. The full variable domain, with the rest looked up from reference TRBV7-7 and TRBJ2-5, is GAGVSQSPRYKVTKRGQDVTLRCDPISSHATLYWYQQALGQGPEFLTYFNYEAQPDKSGLPSDRFSAERPEGSISTLTIQRTEQRDSAMYRCASSSNPGVIETQYFGPGTRLLVL.

Only one count was recorded for this clone. This chain connects TRBV6-5 to TRBJ1-5; possibly TRBD1 for D (5 bases). V dropped 6 bases and J dropped 4 bases, with 10 bases sitting between them. The CDR3 sequence is 13 residues long. The germline V gene has CDR1 MNHEY and CDR2 SVGAGI. The CDR3 DNA reads as TGTGCCAGCAGGGGGGGGTGGAATCAGCCCCAGCATTTT. Encoded protein: CASRGGWNQPQHF.

This clone was detected only a few times. Within the sample, other DNA sequences also encode this same CDR3. The CDR3 protein is CASSYSGGTEAFF. The DNA for the CDR3 is TGTGCCAGCAGTTACTCAGGAGGCACTGAAGCTTTCTTT. The rearrangement uses TRBV6-5 and TRBJ1-1, with unresolved D. Germline V gene lookup returns CDR1 MNHEY and CDR2 SVGAGI. Trimming stripped 0 bases from V and 4 bases from J, with 6 bases between. CDR3 size: 13 residues.

The chain has TRBV18 and TRBJ2-7, with 7 bases lining up with TRBD1. With V trimmed by 4 bases and J by 3 bases, 12 bases remained unmatched. The CDR3 has 16 residues. In germline, CDR1 is KGHSH, CDR2 LQKENI. The CDR3 DNA follows: TGTGCCAGCTCACAACCGTCGGGACAGAAGTTCTACGAGCAGTACTTC. Its protein product is CASSQPSGQKFYEQYF.